The 19 T cell receptor beta chains below all came from one sample that was sequenced in a study of identical twins. MiXCR, run by TCRdb on the 5' RACE reads, gives a single entry per CDR3 protein. The sample consists of 400,000 to 500,000 distinct CDR3 sequences, roughly 13% of them appearing once. This same sample was also part of a study on yellow fever vaccine responses in identical twins.

Sequencing was done on a sample of CD4+ T cells sorted from blood. The origin of the receptors is a woman between 18 and 29 years old in good health.

This clonotype was picked up many times. The chain links TRBV12-3 or TRBV12-4 to TRBJ2-1, with 11 bases matching TRBD2. The CDR3 has 15 amino acids. Losses at the gene ends were 0 bases for V and 8 bases for J; bases not matched to a gene: 3. CDR3 region: CASSLALAGGDEQFF. The DNA for the CDR3 is TGTGCCAGCAGTTTAGCGCTAGCGGGAGGCGATGAGCAGTTCTTC.

CDR3 region: CASSPLAGESETQYF. The CDR3 DNA is TGTGCCAGCTCACCACTAGCGGGGGAGTCAGAGACCCAGTACTTC. The J gene is TRBJ2-5, the V gene TRBV18; 9 nucleotides line up with TRBD2. Germline values: CDR1 KGHSH, CDR2 LQKENI. The CDR3 covers 15 residues. The trim removed 1 base at V and 4 bases at J, leaving 4 bases unmatched.

A few counts support this clonotype. The rearrangement joins TRBV20-1 to TRBJ2-5, with D perhaps TRBD2 (6 bases). The CDR3 runs to 16 residues. Germline V gives CDR1 DFQATT, CDR2 SNEGSKA (reference sequence). Trimming took off 6 bases at V and 2 bases at J, with 22 bases between the two ends. In nucleotides, the CDR3 is TGCAGTGCCCCTAACCCTCCTCCGGGGGTGCAAGAGACCCAGTACTTC. Amino acids: CSAPNPPPGVQETQYF.

The V call is TRBV18, the J call TRBJ2-5; TRBD1 agrees at 7 bases. Germline V CDR1 and CDR2: KGHSH, LQKENI. The CDR3 runs 15 residues. Trimming took 1 base from V and 2 from J; bases not matched to a gene: 4. In DNA, the CDR3 is TGTGCCAGCTCACCACTACTGGGACAGCAAGAGACCCAGTACTTC. This sequence encodes CASSPLLGQQETQYF.

The sample holds one count of this clonotype. The chain links TRBV4-3 to TRBJ2-3; 9 positions match TRBD2. Germline CDR1 reads LGHNA; CDR2 reads YSLEER. The CDR3 is 20 amino acids. Trimming removed 0 bases from V and 4 bases from J; junction bases left unmatched: 17. DNA for the CDR3: TGCGCCAGCAGCCAAGATGACACCAGCGGGAGGTATTCGGGCCCAGATACGCAGTATTTT. Translation: CASSQDDTSGRYSGPDTQYF.

This clonotype came up a few times. This sequence joins TRBV5-1 and TRBJ2-3; unclear D gene. CDR1 is SGHRS and CDR2 is YFSETQ in the germline V gene. The CDR3 has 16 amino acids. The V end was cut by 0 bases, the J end by 2 bases, with 13 bases between. The CDR3 loop is CASSLADLRYTDTQYF. The DNA for the CDR3 is TGCGCCAGCAGCTTGGCCGATCTCCGCTACACAGATACGCAGTATTTT. Together with reference TRBV5-1 and TRBJ2-3, the CDR3 gives the full variable domain: KAGVTQTPRYLIKTRGQQVTLSCSPISGHRSVSWYQQTPGQGLQFLFEYFSETQRNKGNFPGRFSGRQFSNSRSEMNVSTLELGDSALYLCASSLADLRYTDTQYFGPGTRLTVL.

This clonotype was observed many times. The chain has TRBV29-1 and TRBJ2-2, with 11 positions matching TRBD1. CDR1 is SQVTM, CDR2 ANQGSEA, per germline. CDR3 length: 13 residues. J gave up 6 bases and V 6 bases, and 3 bases lay outside the gene matches. CDR3 DNA sequence: TGCAGCGTGGGACAGGGGGTTCCCGGGGAGCTGTTTTTT. Translation gives CSVGQGVPGELFF.

The rearrangement links TRBV7-2 to TRBJ2-7, with 9 bases matching TRBD2. V was clipped by 5 bases and J by 3 bases; unmatched bases: 5. Germline V CDR1 and CDR2: SGHTA, FQGNSA. The CDR3 runs 14 residues. The CDR3 loop reads CASSRDSGSYEQYF. CDR3 sequence (DNA): TGTGCCAGCAGCCGGGATAGCGGGAGCTACGAGCAGTACTTC.

The rearrangement uses TRBV9 and TRBJ2-7, with TRBD1 matching over 9 bases. CDR1 is SGDLS and CDR2 is YYNGEE in the germline V gene. The junction had 1 base not matched to a gene; V was cut back by 0 bases and J by 0 bases. The CDR3 consists of 15 residues. CDR3 in amino acids: CASSVEGQGSYEQYF. The CDR3 DNA sequence: TGTGCCAGCAGCGTAGAGGGACAGGGCTCCTACGAGCAGTACTTC.

This chain joins TRBV28 and TRBJ1-2; 7 bases match TRBD1. Trimming took 4 bases from V and 2 from J; bases not matched to a gene: 10. The V gene's germline CDR1 is MDHEN and CDR2 SYDVKM. The CDR3 sequence is 16 residues long. The CDR3 nucleotides read TGTGCCAGCAGTTCTAATGCGAGGGGGCGGAACTATGGCTACACCTTC. Protein: CASSSNARGRNYGYTF.

This clonotype was found a few times. V is TRBV28 and J is TRBJ2-2; 8 bases align to TRBD1. Trimming cost V 5 bases and J 1 base; bases outside gene matches: 6. The CDR3 is 16 amino acids. CDR1 is MDHEN, CDR2 SYDVKM, per germline. The chain's CDR3 is CASSPEDRVNTGELFF. The CDR3 coding sequence is TGTGCCAGCAGTCCAGAGGACAGGGTGAACACCGGGGAGCTGTTTTTT.

The table lists this clonotype with a few counts. This chain joins TRBV5-5 and TRBJ1-2; 7 positions match TRBD1. V lost 4 bases, J lost 7 bases, and 22 bases stayed unmatched. Germline V gives CDR1 SGHKS, CDR2 YYEKEE (reference sequence). This CDR3 has 18 amino acids. CDR3 residues: CASSLQGGQGIIYGGYTF. The CDR3 nucleotides read TGTGCCAGCAGCCTTCAAGGGGGCCAAGGCATTATTTATGGTGGCTACACCTTC.

This clonotype was seen only a few times. The chain carries TRBV12-3 or TRBV12-4 and TRBJ1-6; 7 bases are a match to TRBD1. Trimming at V came to 5 bases and at J to 7 bases, leaving 5 bases not matched to a gene. The CDR3 is 14 residues long. CDR3 DNA sequence: TGTGCCAGCAGTACCGGGACAGCGAATTCACCCCTCCACTTT. This sequence encodes CASSTGTANSPLHF.

A few counts support this clonotype. The chain recombines TRBV2 with TRBJ2-5; weak D call: TRBD1 (5 bases). Trimming took off 1 base at V and 7 bases at J, with 16 bases between the two ends. Germline loops: CDR1 SNHLY, CDR2 FYNNEI. This CDR3 region has 15 residues. In nucleotides, the CDR3 is TGTGCCAGCAGTGAAGTTTTAGGGGTTAGTGCGACCCAGTACTTC. Translation: CASSEVLGVSATQYF. Drawing the rest from reference TRBV2 and TRBJ2-5, the complete variable domain is EPEVTQTPSHQVTQMGQEVILRCVPISNHLYFYWYRQILGQKVEFLVSFYNNEISEKSEIFDDQFSVERPDGSNFTLKIRSTKLEDSAMYFCASSEVLGVSATQYFGPGTRLLVL.

This clonotype has more than one count but fewer than ten. This chain connects TRBV4-3 to TRBJ1-2; possible D gene TRBD1, 5 bases. V was shortened by 0 bases and J by 8 bases, with 16 bases between the two germline ends. Germline CDR1 and CDR2: LGHNA and YSLEER. The CDR3 is made up of 15 amino acids. CDR3 region: CASSQDLWGRDGYTF. The CDR3 DNA is TGCGCCAGCAGCCAAGATTTGTGGGGGAGGGACGGCTACACCTTC.

A few counts support this clonotype. The chain joins TRBV5-4 to TRBJ2-2; TRBD1 agrees at 9 bases. The CDR3 length is 17 residues. In germline, CDR1 is SGHNT, CDR2 YYREEE (reference sequence). V shed 4 bases, J shed 4 bases, and the junction held 11 bases outside the gene matches. The CDR3 region has the DNA TGTGCCAGCAGCACCGGCCCGGGACAGGGTGGCACCGGGGAGCTGTTTTTT. As protein: CASSTGPGQGGTGELFF.

The table lists this clonotype with many counts. The chain has TRBV6-2 or TRBV6-3 and TRBJ2-1; D is perhaps TRBD2 (6 bases). The germline V and J ends were trimmed by 0 bases and 10 bases, with 16 bases remaining between them. The CDR3 length is 15 residues. The germline gives CDR1 MNHEY, CDR2 SVGEGT. In DNA form, the CDR3 reads TGTGCCAGCAGTTACTCGAGTCGTGGAGGAGGGGAGCAGTTCTTC. Translation: CASSYSSRGGGEQFF.

The V call is TRBV30, the J call TRBJ2-4, with D perhaps matching TRBD2 (6 bases). Germline V CDR1 and CDR2: GTSNPN, SVGIG (reference sequence). CDR3 length equals 17 residues. The germline V and J ends were trimmed by 1 base and 0 bases, with 16 bases remaining between them. This CDR3 reads CAWSGRDPHVAKNIQYF. The CDR3 nucleotides read TGTGCCTGGAGTGGGCGGGACCCCCACGTAGCCAAAAACATTCAGTACTTC.

In its sample, this clonotype was seen a few times. J is TRBJ2-2 and V is TRBV12-3 or TRBV12-4, with 11 bases lining up with TRBD2. After removal of 6 bases from V and 1 base from J, the junction contained 7 bases not matched to a gene. The CDR3 is 17 amino acids. For the CDR3, the DNA is TGTGCCAGCAGGGACTTGCTAGCGGGGGGGAACACCGGGGAGCTGTTTTTT. Its translation is CASRDLLAGGNTGELFF.